This TCR beta chain comes out of a study of monozygotic twins with inflammatory bowel disease. TCRdb reanalyzed the 5' RACE reads and collapses them to one entry per CDR3 protein, without DNA. The sample holds 300,000 to 350,000 distinct CDR3 sequences. Study-level points and caveats: The co-twins with IBD showed lower TCRbeta diversity (inverse Simpson) than their healthy siblings.

Regarding this clonotype: As yet, its antigen is unknown.

The origin of this receptor is a human donor with ulcerative colitis or Crohn's disease, or a healthy co-twin of an affected twin (not recorded which). Sequences were obtained from blood.

The CDR3 sequence is CASSQDGAEQETQYF. V usage is TRBV4-3 and J usage is TRBJ2-5; the D call from TCRdb, TRBD1, cannot be confirmed without DNA. Germline V lookup: CDR1 LGHNA, CDR2 YSLEER. The CDR3 loop spans 15 amino acids.